This entry concerns a single T cell receptor beta chain. Its antigen is not identified. The sample is drawn from a study of beta chain features in type 1 diabetes. Overall study findings and caveats: Among patients with Type 1 diabetes, TCRB CDR3s were moderately but significantly shorter in every one of the four CD4+ subsets.

The whole isolated RNA underwent reverse transcription, so sequencing captured expressed TCRB transcripts. Produced via immunoSEQ multiplex PCR; TCRdb's table is partial and in-frame only. This sample yields about 150,000 clones, of which roughly an eighth are seen a single time; under 1.5% belongs to the top ten. Germline V gene data show CDR1 as MNHEY and CDR2 as SVGAGI. The V gene end was trimmed by 6 bases and the J gene end by 4 bases; junction bases not matched to a gene: 4. The CDR3 has 14 amino acids. The chain has TRBV6-5 and TRBJ2-5; 11 bases map to TRBD1. The TCR sequence derives from a man aged 18 to 29 with type 1 diabetes. Material for sequencing was central memory CD4+ T cells from blood. The CDR3 region is CASRRTGGRETQYF. The CDR3 bases are TGTGCCAGCAGGCGGACAGGGGGCAGAGAGACCCAGTACTTC.